These 16 T cell receptor beta chains originate from one sample sequenced in a study of T cell responses to AZD1222 COVID-19 vaccine. Libraries were prepared by immunoSEQ multiplex PCR; TCRdb keeps only in-frame clonotypes and omits some of them. The data hold 130,000 to 150,000 clones, with roughly 89% observed a single time. This material consisted of peripheral blood, taken on day 0 of AZD1222 vaccination. The receptors derive from an adult in good health.

The chain links TRBV5-6 to TRBJ2-1; 9 bases match TRBD2. Germline V CDR1 and CDR2: SGHDT, YYEEEE. V trimming: 1 base; J trimming: 14 bases; junction bases outside the gene matches: 10. The CDR3 spans 14 residues. In nucleotides, the CDR3 is TGTGCCAGCAGCTTGATCCGAGCGGGAGGCGGGGAGTTCTTC. Translation gives CASSLIRAGGGEFF.

The chain is built from TRBV5-5 and TRBJ1-1; D possibly corresponds to TRBD1 (5 bases). The CDR3 totals 16 residues. The germline V gene encodes CDR1 SGHKS and CDR2 YYEKEE (reference sequence). The V and J ends lost 4 bases and 2 bases respectively, with 18 bases between them. The CDR3 loop is CASSVSGAGRNTEAFF. The CDR3 DNA is TGTGCCAGCAGCGTGAGCGGGGCAGGAAGAAACACTGAAGCTTTCTTT.

CDR3 residues: CASSLTIPGPQHF. CDR3 coding DNA: TGTGCCAGCAGCTTAACGATTCCGGGGCCCCAGCATTTT. The rearrangement links TRBV7-3 to TRBJ1-5; D uncertain. The CDR3 has 13 residues. Germline loops: CDR1 SGHTA, CDR2 FQGTGA. Trimming pared 0 bases from V and 9 bases from J, leaving 9 bases between.

The V gene is TRBV29-1, the J gene TRBJ2-1; D might be TRBD1 or TRBD2, each matching 6 bases. Germline CDR1 reads SQVTM; CDR2 reads ANQGSEA. V lost 4 bases and J 6 bases, leaving 13 bases between the germline ends. This CDR3 region has 13 residues. Here the CDR3 reads CSVAGAGFNEQFF. CDR3 nucleotide sequence: TGCAGCGTTGCGGGGGCCGGGTTCAATGAGCAGTTCTTC.

This rearrangement joins TRBV5-4 to TRBJ2-7, with 12 bases that match TRBD2. The trim removed 5 bases at V and 5 bases at J, leaving 20 bases unmatched. Germline-derived CDR1 and CDR2 are SGHNT and YYREEE (reference sequence). The CDR3 consists of 19 residues. DNA for the CDR3: TGTGCCAGCAGATACATGGGGGCTAGCGGGAGGGCTATAAATAACGAGCAGTACTTC. Translated, it gives CASRYMGASGRAINNEQYF.

This sequence joins TRBV6-5 and TRBJ2-2, with 7 bases fitting TRBD2. Germline CDR1 reads MNHEY; CDR2 reads SVGAGI. Trimming removed 5 bases from V and 0 bases from J; junction bases left unmatched: 6. The CDR3 consists of 16 residues. The CDR3 protein is CASSHLAGANTGELFF. CDR3 bases: TGTGCCAGCAGTCACTTGGCGGGGGCGAACACCGGGGAGCTGTTTTTT.

This rearrangement joins TRBV28 to TRBJ1-1; D uncertain. Germline lookup yields CDR1 MDHEN and CDR2 SYDVKM. V gave up 2 bases and J gave up 6 bases, with 10 bases separating them. The CDR3 is 13 amino acids. In DNA, the CDR3 is TGTGCCAGCAGTTTAACTGGTCGCGCTGAAGCTTTCTTT. It specifies CASSLTGRAEAFF.

The rearrangement uses TRBV7-9 and TRBJ2-1; 7 positions agree with TRBD2. The ends lost 5 bases at V and 3 bases at J; junction bases unmatched: 13. Germline V gene lookup returns CDR1 SEHNR and CDR2 FQNEAQ (reference sequence). The CDR3 runs to 17 residues. The CDR3 region is CASSPNHRLADYNEQFF. For the CDR3, the DNA is TGTGCCAGCAGCCCAAACCATCGACTAGCAGACTACAATGAGCAGTTCTTC.

The chain couples TRBV5-1 to TRBJ2-1; 12 positions agree with TRBD2. The CDR3 runs to 16 residues. Germline loops: CDR1 SGHRS, CDR2 YFSETQ. The ends lost 3 bases at V and 7 bases at J; junction bases unmatched: 8. CDR3 amino acids: CASSSKTSGSKNEQFF. The CDR3 DNA sequence: TGCGCCAGCAGCTCGAAGACTAGCGGGAGTAAAAATGAGCAGTTCTTC.

The CDR3 DNA reads TGCGCCAGCAGCACGGGAGCCTTGACAGGGGTAGAGGAGCAGTACTTC. Amino acid sequence: CASSTGALTGVEEQYF. This chain joins TRBV5-1 and TRBJ2-7, with 8 bases lining up with TRBD1. This CDR3 spans 16 amino acids. Germline-derived CDR1 and CDR2 are SGHRS and YFSETQ. J lost 7 bases, V lost 4 bases, and 16 bases had no gene match.

V gene TRBV5-6 combines with J gene TRBJ1-1; possible D gene TRBD1, 5 bases. With 4 bases removed from V and 10 bases from J, the gap between germline ends came to 14 bases. CDR1 and CDR2 (germline): SGHDT, YYEEEE. CDR3 length: 12 amino acids. CDR3 sequence reads: CASSAQGSGAFF. As DNA, the CDR3 is TGTGCCAGCAGCGCGCAGGGATCGGGAGCTTTCTTT.

The genes are TRBV6-5 and TRBJ2-5; 8 bases are shared with TRBD1. The CDR3 covers 15 residues. V shed 1 base and J 5 bases; nucleotides not matched to a gene: 6. Germline V gene data show CDR1 as MNHEY and CDR2 as SVGAGI. In DNA form, the CDR3 reads TGTGCCAGCAGTTACTTTCAGGGGGCGGGGGAGACCCAGTACTTC. This codes for CASSYFQGAGETQYF.

The chain joins TRBV28 to TRBJ2-7; D tentatively fits TRBD1 or TRBD2 (5 bases each). Germline V gene sequence: CDR1 MDHEN, CDR2 SYDVKM. V shed 4 bases and J shed 2 bases, with 24 bases lying between them. The CDR3 is made up of 18 amino acids. Written as DNA, the CDR3 is TGTGCCAGCAGTTCGTATATCCGAATTGGGGACGACCCCTACGAGCAGTACTTC. Amino acids: CASSSYIRIGDDPYEQYF.

This clone was observed a single time. CDR3 residues: CASSRRIREGQDEQYF. DNA of the CDR3: TGTGCCAGCAGCAGGAGGATCCGGGAGGGCCAGGACGAGCAGTACTTC. The genes are TRBV21-1 and TRBJ2-7; TRBD2 was called by the table and not checked on the DNA. TRBV21-1 is listed as a pseudogene. The CDR3 totals 16 residues.

The chain uses TRBV27 and TRBJ1-6; 7 bases align to TRBD1. Germline lookup yields CDR1 MNHEY and CDR2 SMNVEV (reference sequence). Trimming removed 6 bases from V and 0 bases from J; junction bases left unmatched: 11. The CDR3 has 18 amino acids. DNA of the CDR3: TGTGCCAGCAGAGGGGGAAGGGGGCAGAGCTCCTATAATTCACCCCTCCACTTT. Its protein product is CASRGGRGQSSYNSPLHF.

This clone is judged medium-sized (0.01 to 0.1%). The chain uses TRBV12-3 or TRBV12-4 and TRBJ1-1; D is unresolved. The CDR3 consists of 13 residues. The V end lost 3 bases, the J end lost 4 bases, and 9 bases lay between the germline ends. CDR3 coding DNA: TGTGCCAGCAGTTTTGGGGTTAGCACTGAAGCTTTCTTT. Protein product: CASSFGVSTEAFF.